A single sample gave rise to the 32 T cell receptor beta chains below, sequenced in a study of CD8+ T cells in alopecia areata. Once RNA had been extracted, it was reverse transcribed into cDNA to act as the sequencing template. The assay was immunoSEQ multiplex PCR, and TCRdb's table has in-frame clones only and misses some. Observed in the sample are roughly 110,000 clones, none of them singletons. The sequencing sample was made of lesional skin. The receptor source for this set is a C3H/HeJ mouse with alopecia areata. Mouse MHC haplotype: H2-k.

Regarding this clone: All gene names here are mouse names. With the read ending 4 residues before the CDR3 end, the germline J gene is used to fill in that end. V gene TRBV17 combines with J gene TRBJ2-3, with 9 bases fitting TRBD1. Per germline, CDR1 MNHDT and CDR2 YYDKIL. V was clipped by 3 bases and J by 0 bases; unmatched bases: 1. The CDR3 length is 15 residues. The chain's CDR3 is CASSSGTGSAETLYF. Partial CDR3 DNA: TGTGCTAGCAGTAGTGGGACAGGGAGTGCAGAA.

Of note for this clone: Genes and germline come from the mouse. The read finishes 4 residues shy of the CDR3 end, and the germline J gene is used to complete it. This chain joins TRBV13-3 and TRBJ2-3, with 7 bases fitting TRBD2. Looked up from germline, CDR1 is NNHDY and CDR2 is SYVADS. The CDR3 runs 15 residues. The V gene end was trimmed by 3 bases and the J gene end by 0 bases; junction bases not matched to a gene: 4. The CDR3 bases that were read are TGTGCCAGCAGTGGAAGACTGGGTAGTGCAGAA. This sequence encodes CASSGRLGSAE. In full, the CDR3 reads CASSGRLGSAETLYF.

A note on this clone: Gene names and germline match the mouse. The missing CDR3 end, 4 residues past where the read stops, is filled in from the germline J gene. V gene TRBV13-3 combines with J gene TRBJ1-2, with 9 bases fitting TRBD1. V gave up 4 bases and J gave up 2 bases; unmatched junction bases: 3. The CDR3 runs 14 residues. Germline V gives CDR1 NNHDY, CDR2 SYVADS. The CDR3 protein is CASSTGGWNSDYTF. The CDR3 DNA, read in part, is TGTGCCAGCAGTACAGGGGGCTGGAACTCC.

Comment on this clone: Mouse gene names apply. Sequencing ends 4 residues short of the CDR3 end; the germline J gene provides the rest. The rearrangement uses TRBV19 and TRBJ2-2; 10 bases are a match to TRBD1. The trim removed 2 bases at V and 5 bases at J, leaving 3 bases unmatched. There are 15 residues in the CDR3. CDR1 and CDR2 (germline): FNHDT, SITEND (reference sequence). The CDR3 region is CASSIPGQGTGQLYF. The CDR3 DNA, read in part, is TGTGCCAGCAGTATTCCGGGACAGGGGACCGGG.

This clone has just a few counts. The translated DNA and TCRdb's protein are not identical at residue 11; the protein here was translated from the DNA. Genes and germline are mouse. The read terminates 3 residues ahead of where the CDR3 ends, so the germline J gene completes it. V and J are TRBV13-3 and TRBJ1-6; TRBD1 aligns across 8 bases. TRBJ1-6 is recorded as an ORF, its role being uncertain. The CDR3 has 14 residues. CDR1 and CDR2 from the germline V gene are NNHDY and SYVADS. With V trimmed by 5 bases and J by 8 bases, 6 bases remained unmatched. The CDR3 bases that were read are TGTGCCAGCAGAAACAGGGGGTCGTATTCGCCC. Its protein is CASRNRGSYSP. The whole CDR3 reads CASRNRGSYSPLYF.

This clone was seen only a few times. Gene names are mouse gene names. The read is 4 residues too short to cover the CDR3 end, so that end is filled in from the germline J gene. This chain joins TRBV13-2 and TRBJ2-2; D call uncertain. The germline V gene has CDR1 NNHNN and CDR2 SYGAGS (reference sequence). The length of the CDR3 is 13 residues. Trimming stripped 2 bases from V and 2 bases from J, with 4 bases between. The DNA read from the CDR3 is TGTGCCAGCGGTGACTGGAACACCGGG. Translated: CASGDWNTG. The whole CDR3 protein reads CASGDWNTGQLYF.

This clone appeared a few times. Any gene name here is a mouse gene name. The sequenced fragment ends 4 residues before the CDR3 boundary, so the rest is inferred from the germline J gene. The chain employs TRBV1 and TRBJ2-3; 7 bases map to TRBD2. This CDR3 spans 16 amino acids. With V trimmed by 0 bases and J by 0 bases, 3 bases remained unmatched. Germline CDR1 is NSQYPW and CDR2 is LRSPGD (reference sequence). The CDR3 bases that were read are TGCACCTGCAGTGCAGACACTGGGGAGAGTGCAGAA. Translation: CTCSADTGESAE. The whole CDR3 protein is CTCSADTGESAETLYF.

This clone was detected ten times or more. All gene names here are mouse names. The DNA ends 4 residues before the CDR3 does, and the rest of the CDR3 is filled in from the germline J gene. Other DNA sequences in the sample encode the same CDR3. The V and J genes are TRBV19 and TRBJ2-5; 10 nucleotides match TRBD1. V lost 4 bases, J lost 3 bases, and 2 bases stayed unmatched. Germline lookup yields CDR1 FNHDT and CDR2 SITEND (reference sequence). The CDR3 is made up of 14 amino acids. CDR3 region: CASSRTGGQDTQYF. The part of the CDR3 DNA that was read is TGTGCCAGCAGTCGGACAGGGGGACAAGAC. The whole variable domain, filled in from reference TRBV19 and TRBJ2-5, reads GGIITQTPKFLIGQEGQKLTLKCQQNFNHDTMYWYRQDSGKGLRLIYYSITENDLQKGDLSEGYDASREKKSSFSLTVTSAQKNEMAVFLCASSRTGGQDTQYFGPGTRLLVL.

This clone came up many times. Genes and germline come from the mouse. Coverage ceases 4 residues before the CDR3 finishes, and the germline J gene fills in the end. The genes are TRBV13-3 and TRBJ2-5, with TRBD2 identical over 11 bases. The V segment lost 2 bases and the J segment 3 bases; nucleotides outside the gene matches: 5. The V gene's germline CDR1 is NNHDY and CDR2 SYVADS. CDR3 size: 16 residues. This CDR3 is CASSDEDWGGQDTQYF. Incomplete CDR3 DNA: TGTGCCAGCAGTGACGAAGACTGGGGGGGACAAGAC.

This clone was detected ten times or more. At residue 12, TCRdb's protein is not the same as the translated DNA, so the protein here was read from the DNA. Gene names denote mouse genes. This chain's CDR3 is CASSDVNRGGNTLYF. CDR3 DNA, as far as it was read: TGTGCCAGCAGTGATGTGAACAGGGGTGGAAATACG. The chain links TRBV13-3 to TRBJ1-3; 7 positions agree with TRBD1. The read gets to within 3 residues of the CDR3 end, and the germline J gene fills in the rest. Germline V gives CDR1 NNHDY, CDR2 SYVADS. Trimming removed 0 bases from V and 3 bases from J; junction bases left unmatched: 3. The CDR3 extends over 15 amino acids.

This clone was found a few times. Genes and germline are mouse. Read sequence stops 4 residues before the CDR3 end, and the germline J gene provides the missing end. The chain couples TRBV13-3 to TRBJ2-2; no reliable D call. V lost 1 base and J lost 0, with 7 bases in between. From germline, CDR1 is NNHDY and CDR2 SYVADS. This CDR3 has 15 residues. Incomplete CDR3 DNA: TGTGCCAGCAGTGATCAAACTCCAAACACCGGG. It is translated as CASSDQTPNTG. The full CDR3 sequence reads CASSDQTPNTGQLYF.

This clone came up a few times. Genes here carry mouse names. Incomplete CDR3 DNA: TGTGCCAGCAGTTTGGTGAACACA. It codes for CASSLVNT. The full CDR3 reads CASSLVNTEVFF. The genes are TRBV19 and TRBJ1-1; D unclear. The read falls 4 residues short of the CDR3 end, and the missing part is taken from the germline J gene. Trimming removed 4 bases from V and 1 base from J, with 5 bases in between. There are 12 residues in the CDR3. Germline V lookup: CDR1 FNHDT, CDR2 SITEND (reference sequence).

This clone has more than one count but fewer than ten. The gene names given are mouse names. The CDR3 goes on 4 residues after the read ends, and that part is filled in from the germline J gene. The chain carries TRBV1 and TRBJ2-7, with D possibly matching TRBD1 (6 bases). CDR3 length: 14 residues. V lost 3 bases and J lost 2, with 11 bases in between. Germline V lookup: CDR1 NSQYPW, CDR2 LRSPGD (reference sequence). The CDR3 spells CTCSAAGHTYEQYF. The CDR3 bases that were read are TGCACCTGCAGTGCGGCGGGACATACCTAT.

In its sample, this clone was seen many times. The genes are named according to mouse. The sample contains more than one DNA sequence encoding this CDR3. This chain's CDR3 is CASSDIQGQDTQYF. Partial CDR3 DNA: TGTGCCAGCAGTGATATCCAGGGGCAAGAC. The chain is built from TRBV13-3 and TRBJ2-5, with D perhaps matching TRBD1 (6 bases). Read data end 4 residues before the CDR3 end; the end is taken from the germline J gene. CDR3 length: 14 residues. Germline V gene sequence: CDR1 NNHDY, CDR2 SYVADS. V was pared by 1 base and J by 3 bases, with 9 bases between.

There are a few counts of this clone. Gene names are the mouse ones. CDR3 DNA (partial): TGTGCCAGCAGTATAGCCCACAGGGCTGAC. The encoded protein is CASSIAHRAD. The whole CDR3 protein reads CASSIAHRADTQYF. This chain links TRBV19 with TRBJ2-5; tentative D call: TRBD1 (6 bases). The CDR3 end lies 4 residues beyond the end of the read and is filled in from the germline J gene. The CDR3 totals 14 residues. CDR1 is FNHDT, CDR2 SITEND, per germline (reference sequence).

This clone has just a few counts. The gene names here belong to mouse. The covered CDR3 bases are TGTGCCAGCAGAAGGACAGGAAACACCGGG. This codes for CASRRTGNTG. The entire CDR3 protein reads CASRRTGNTGQLYF. The rearrangement links TRBV13-3 to TRBJ2-2, with 7 bases aligning to TRBD1. The read ends 4 residues early relative to the CDR3; the germline J gene fills the gap. This CDR3 has 14 amino acids. V shed 5 bases and J 1 base; nucleotides not matched to a gene: 2. Germline V gene lookup returns CDR1 NNHDY and CDR2 SYVADS. The whole variable domain, remainder taken from reference TRBV13-3 and TRBJ2-2, is EAAVTQSPRSKVAVTGGKVTLSCHQTNNHDYMYWYRQDTGHGLRLIHYSYVADSTEKGDIPDGYKASRPSQENFSLILELASLSQTAVYFCASRRTGNTGQLYFGEGSKLTVL.

Ten or more counts support this clone. Here the gene names and germline are mouse. Incomplete CDR3 DNA: TGTGCCAGCAGCGGGGACAGGGGGGACTCC. This encodes CASSGDRGDS. The complete CDR3 protein is CASSGDRGDSDYTF. The chain is built from TRBV13-3 and TRBJ1-2, with 11 bases matching TRBD1. The read comes to an end 4 residues before the CDR3 does, leaving the germline J gene to fill in the end. CDR3 length equals 14 residues. After removal of 5 bases from V and 3 bases from J, the junction contained 3 bases not matched to a gene. CDR1 NNHDY and CDR2 SYVADS come from the germline V gene.

This clone was counted between two and nine times. Gene names follow the mouse nomenclature. CDR3 sequence: CASSIWGYTEVFF. CDR3 DNA (partial): TGTGCCAGCAGTATCTGGGGTTACACA. This chain connects TRBV19 to TRBJ1-1; no firm D call. The read stops 4 residues short of the end of the CDR3; the missing end is completed from the germline J gene. The germline gives CDR1 FNHDT, CDR2 SITEND (reference sequence). This CDR3 contains 13 residues. Trimming removed 2 bases from V and 3 bases from J, with 8 bases in between.

About this clone itself: Mouse germline and gene names are used. The CDR3 end lies 4 residues beyond the end of the read and is filled in from the germline J gene. The chain recombines TRBV13-3 with TRBJ1-4; 8 bases are shared with TRBD1. V gave up 2 bases and J gave up 5 bases; unmatched junction bases: 8. Germline-derived CDR1 and CDR2 are NNHDY and SYVADS. The CDR3 contains 16 residues. The covered CDR3 bases are TGTGCCAGCAGTGAATCGGGACAGGAGTATAACGAA. It is translated as CASSESGQEYNE. From start to end, the CDR3 is CASSESGQEYNERLFF.

This clone was seen a handful of times. The germline and genes are mouse ones. The read is 4 residues too short to cover the CDR3 end, so that end is filled in from the germline J gene. The V and J genes are TRBV13-3 and TRBJ2-3; 7 bases fit TRBD2. The V gene end was trimmed by 3 bases and the J gene end by 1 base; junction bases not matched to a gene: 5. The CDR3 loop spans 15 amino acids. Germline-derived CDR1 and CDR2 are NNHDY and SYVADS. CDR3 DNA (partial): TGTGCCAGCAGTGTTTGGGGGGAGGGTGCAGAA. Residues: CASSVWGEGAE. The full CDR3 protein reads CASSVWGEGAETLYF.

This clone was counted a few times. Here the gene names and germline are mouse. Read coverage stops 4 residues before the CDR3 terminus; the germline J gene supplies the remainder. J is TRBJ2-5 and V is TRBV1, with D tentatively TRBD1 (6 bases). The length of the CDR3 is 14 residues. The germline V gene encodes CDR1 NSQYPW and CDR2 LRSPGD (reference sequence). This CDR3 reads CTCSAVRTEDTQYF. CDR3 DNA (partial): TGCACCTGCAGTGCAGTAAGGACAGAGGAC.

Ten or more counts support this clone. Mouse germline and gene names are used. From the germline J gene comes the end of the CDR3, since the read stops 4 residues before it. The chain joins TRBV13-3 to TRBJ2-7, with 8 nucleotides matching TRBD1. CDR3 length: 12 amino acids. Germline lookup yields CDR1 NNHDY and CDR2 SYVADS. CDR3 bases read: TGTGCCAGCAGTCAGGGGGCGGAT. This translates into CASSQGAD. The entire CDR3 protein is CASSQGADEQYF.

Comments on this clone: The gene names here belong to mouse. The read terminates 4 residues before the CDR3 end, so the remaining end is supplied by the germline J gene. The chain joins TRBV19 to TRBJ2-5; TRBD1 is a possible D gene (5 bases). Germline-derived CDR1 and CDR2 are FNHDT and SITEND (reference sequence). With 3 bases removed from V and 0 bases from J, the gap between germline ends came to 8 bases. The CDR3 runs 14 residues. Partial CDR3 DNA: TGTGCCAGCAGTAGACAGCTTAACCAAGAC. Translation gives CASSRQLNQD. In full, the CDR3 is CASSRQLNQDTQYF.

Notes on this clone: Germline and genes here are mouse. The sequence runs out 4 residues before the end of the CDR3; the remainder is reconstructed from the germline J gene. The gene calls are TRBV13-3 and TRBJ2-5, with D maybe TRBD2 (7 bases). The CDR3 has 15 amino acids. Germline CDR1 NNHDY, CDR2 SYVADS. CDR3 region: CASSDKGGAGDTQYF. The CDR3 bases that were read are TGTGCCAGCAGTGATAAGGGGGGCGCCGGGGAC.

This clone occurred a few times. Mouse names are used for the genes. The read ends 4 residues early relative to the CDR3; the germline J gene fills the gap. The rearrangement links TRBV1 to TRBJ2-7; D gene unclear. The CDR3 has 14 amino acids. Germline V gene lookup returns CDR1 NSQYPW and CDR2 LRSPGD (reference sequence). V lost 7 bases, J lost 0 bases, and 13 bases lay in between. CDR3 bases read: TGCACCTGCAAATCCCAACTGAGCTCCTAT. It specifies CTCKSQLSSY. The whole CDR3 sequence is CTCKSQLSSYEQYF.

In regard to this clone: A mismatch at residue 10 separates the TCRdb protein from the translated DNA, so the protein presented here was translated from the DNA. The gene names given are mouse names. Coverage ceases 3 residues before the CDR3 finishes, and the germline J gene fills in the end. The rearrangement joins TRBV1 to TRBJ1-3; D unclear. The CDR3 extends over 13 amino acids. Germline values: CDR1 NSQYPW, CDR2 LRSPGD (reference sequence). Between the trimmed V and J ends, which lost 0 bases and 7 bases, there was a span of 7 bases. The part of the CDR3 DNA that was read is TGCACCTGCAGTGCAGATAACAACAATACG. This translates into CTCSADNNNT. The entire CDR3 reads CTCSADNNNTLYF.

A note on this clone: Gene names follow the mouse nomenclature. The CDR3 sequence: CASSDQRSDYTF. The covered CDR3 bases are TGTGCCAGCAGTGATCAGCGTTCC. This sequence joins TRBV13-3 and TRBJ1-2; the D is unclear. The read ends 4 residues shy of where the CDR3 ends; the end is completed using the germline J gene. The length of the CDR3 is 12 residues. The germline CDR1 and CDR2 sequences are NNHDY and SYVADS.

Of note for this clone: Gene names denote mouse genes. The read is 4 residues too short to cover the CDR3 end, so that end is filled in from the germline J gene. This chain joins TRBV19 and TRBJ2-3, with D possibly matching TRBD2 (6 bases). The CDR3 contains 15 residues. CDR1 and CDR2 from the germline V gene are FNHDT and SITEND (reference sequence). With 3 bases removed from V and 0 bases from J, the gap between germline ends came to 11 bases. The CDR3 bases that were read are TGTGCCAGCAGTAAACTGGGTACTAGTGCAGAA. Encoded protein: CASSKLGTSAE. The full-length CDR3 reads as CASSKLGTSAETLYF. Combining the CDR3 with reference TRBV19 and TRBJ2-3 gives the whole variable domain GGIITQTPKFLIGQEGQKLTLKCQQNFNHDTMYWYRQDSGKGLRLIYYSITENDLQKGDLSEGYDASREKKSSFSLTVTSAQKNEMAVFLCASSKLGTSAETLYFGSGTRLTVL.

The table lists this clone with a few counts. Here the gene names and germline are mouse. The read ends 4 residues before the CDR3 terminus; that terminus is restored from the germline J gene. The V call is TRBV13-3, the J call TRBJ1-2; tentative D call: TRBD1 (5 bases). With 5 bases removed from V and 0 bases from J, the gap between germline ends came to 14 bases. The CDR3 spans 15 residues. Looked up from germline, CDR1 is NNHDY and CDR2 is SYVADS. The covered CDR3 bases are TGTGCCAGCAGCCTCCTGGGGGATGCAAACTCC. Translating it yields CASSLLGDANS. The entire CDR3 is CASSLLGDANSDYTF.

This clone was seen more than once but under ten times. All gene names here are mouse names. CDR3 DNA (partial): TGTGCCAGCAGACAGGGGGCGCGGAGTCAAAAC. Residues: CASRQGARSQN. The full-length CDR3 reads as CASRQGARSQNTLYF. This chain joins TRBV13-3 and TRBJ2-4; 9 nucleotides agree with TRBD1. The sequence runs out 4 residues before the end of the CDR3; the remainder is reconstructed from the germline J gene. Losses at the gene ends were 5 bases for V and 0 bases for J; bases not matched to a gene: 4. The CDR3 has 15 amino acids. Germline CDR1 and CDR2: NNHDY and SYVADS.

In the case of this clone: Each gene name is a mouse one. The read ends 4 residues before the CDR3 terminus; that terminus is restored from the germline J gene. The genes are TRBV5 and TRBJ2-2; unclear D gene. Trimming left V 0 bases short and J 4 bases short, with 0 bases between. Per the germline V gene, CDR1 is LGHNA and CDR2 is YNLKQL (reference sequence). The length of the CDR3 is 12 residues. The CDR3 is CASSQDTGQLYF. The CDR3 bases that were read are TGTGCCAGCAGCCAAGACACCGGG.

Regarding this clone: Genes and germline come from the mouse. The read terminates 4 residues ahead of where the CDR3 ends, so the germline J gene completes it. This sequence joins TRBV19 and TRBJ2-1; D might be TRBD2 (6 bases). Germline V gene lookup returns CDR1 FNHDT and CDR2 SITEND (reference sequence). The CDR3 spans 14 residues. V lost 4 bases and J 0 bases, leaving 8 bases between the germline ends. Incomplete CDR3 DNA: TGTGCCAGCAGTCGGGGGGTTAACTATGCT. As protein: CASSRGVNYA. The whole CDR3 sequence is CASSRGVNYAEQFF.